The 10 T cell receptor beta chains below all came from one sample that was sequenced in a study of T-cell reconstitution after alpha-beta-depleted transplantation in children. The library targeted TCRbeta and was prepared with unique molecular identifiers. TCRdb used MiXCR to reprocess the PCR reads, holding one entry per CDR3 protein. The sample includes 250,000 to 400,000 distinct CDR3 sequences, roughly 25% of them seen just once. The sample was PBMCs, mostly from graft donor cells, taken 180 days after TCRalphabeta/CD19-depleted stem cell transplant. These receptors all stem from a male patient younger than 18 who had a stem cell transplant for acute lymphoblastic leukemia, so the T cells may come from the graft donor.

The V gene is TRBV5-1, the J gene TRBJ2-2; D might be TRBD2 (5 bases). Deletions cut 2 bases from V and 1 base from J, with 9 bases between. Germline values: CDR1 SGHRS, CDR2 YFSETQ. This CDR3 region has 15 residues. CDR3: CASSLERGNTGELFF. The CDR3 bases are TGCGCCAGCAGCTTAGAACGGGGGAACACCGGGGAGCTGTTTTTT.

This clonotype was seen more than once but under ten times. The V and J genes are TRBV20-1 and TRBJ2-1; 7 nucleotides match TRBD1. With 2 bases clipped from V and 1 base from J, the junction kept 2 bases outside the gene matches. CDR3 length equals 14 residues. Germline lookup yields CDR1 DFQATT and CDR2 SNEGSKA (reference sequence). The DNA of the CDR3 is TGCAGTGCTAGAAGACAGGGTTCCTACAATGAGCAGTTCTTC. It yields the protein CSARRQGSYNEQFF.

The CDR3 region is CASSLTPLGIGAGWGETQYF. In DNA form, the CDR3 reads TGTGCCAGCAGCTTAACGCCCCTAGGTATAGGAGCGGGATGGGGAGAGACCCAGTACTTC. The chain employs TRBV7-3 and TRBJ2-5, with 7 bases fitting TRBD2. Germline-derived CDR1 and CDR2 are SGHTA and FQGTGA. The CDR3 totals 20 residues. Trimming took 0 bases from V and 4 from J; bases not matched to a gene: 20.

The table lists this clonotype with a few counts. The CDR3, as DNA: TGCAGTGCTAGCTCCCGCCTTAGCGGCACAGATACGCAGTATTTT. Translated, it gives CSASSRLSGTDTQYF. The J gene is TRBJ2-3, the V gene TRBV20-1; D possibly corresponds to TRBD2 (5 bases). Germline V CDR1 and CDR2: DFQATT, SNEGSKA (reference sequence). The CDR3 length is 15 residues. The germline V and J ends were trimmed by 3 bases and 1 base, with 14 bases remaining between them.

This sequence joins TRBV12-5 and TRBJ2-3; 11 nucleotides match TRBD2. V shed 0 bases and J 3 bases; nucleotides not matched to a gene: 2. From germline, CDR1 is LGHNT and CDR2 FRNRAP. The CDR3 loop spans 16 amino acids. CDR3 sequence: CASGLVLAGVTDTQYF. CDR3 DNA sequence: TGTGCTAGTGGTTTGGTACTAGCGGGAGTGACAGATACGCAGTATTTT.

This clonotype showed up just a few times. The V and J genes are TRBV7-2 and TRBJ1-2; the match to TRBD1 covers 7 bases. The CDR3 sequence is 14 residues long. CDR1 and CDR2 from the germline V gene are SGHTA and FQGNSA. Trimming took 5 bases from V and 4 from J; bases not matched to a gene: 7. DNA of the CDR3: TGTGCCAGCAGCGCTTTTCAGGGGGGCTATGGCTACACCTTC. Its translation: CASSAFQGGYGYTF.

This chain joins TRBV18 and TRBJ2-1; D remains ambiguous. CDR1 is KGHSH and CDR2 is LQKENI in the germline V gene. The CDR3 spans 15 residues. V was clipped by 6 bases and J by 0 bases, with 12 bases between them. CDR3 protein: CASSPDIDSYNEQFF. The CDR3 DNA is TGTGCCAGCTCCCCAGACATTGACTCCTACAATGAGCAGTTCTTC.

This chain uses TRBV7-8 with TRBJ2-2; 8 bases agree with TRBD1. Per germline, CDR1 SGHVS and CDR2 FQNEAQ. V shed 5 bases and J 6 bases; nucleotides not matched to a gene: 5. The CDR3 totals 14 residues. The CDR3 coding sequence is TGTGCCAGCAGCGAATTCAGGGGGCCCGGGGAGCTGTTTTTT. It yields the protein CASSEFRGPGELFF.

The chain links TRBV6-5 to TRBJ2-3; unclear D gene. CDR1 is MNHEY and CDR2 is SVGAGI in the germline V gene. The CDR3 extends over 14 amino acids. Trimming stripped 1 base from V and 1 base from J, with 6 bases between. The CDR3 spells CASSYWQGTDTQYF. CDR3 DNA sequence: TGTGCCAGCAGTTACTGGCAGGGCACAGATACGCAGTATTTT.

There are many counts of this clonotype. The rearrangement joins TRBV5-1 to TRBJ2-1; D is undetermined. The CDR3 is 12 amino acids. Germline values: CDR1 SGHRS, CDR2 YFSETQ. V was pared by 4 bases and J by 15 bases, with 17 bases between. Here the CDR3 DNA reads TGCGCCAGCAGCGGAAACAACGACCCACGGTTCTTC. Its translation is CASSGNNDPRFF.